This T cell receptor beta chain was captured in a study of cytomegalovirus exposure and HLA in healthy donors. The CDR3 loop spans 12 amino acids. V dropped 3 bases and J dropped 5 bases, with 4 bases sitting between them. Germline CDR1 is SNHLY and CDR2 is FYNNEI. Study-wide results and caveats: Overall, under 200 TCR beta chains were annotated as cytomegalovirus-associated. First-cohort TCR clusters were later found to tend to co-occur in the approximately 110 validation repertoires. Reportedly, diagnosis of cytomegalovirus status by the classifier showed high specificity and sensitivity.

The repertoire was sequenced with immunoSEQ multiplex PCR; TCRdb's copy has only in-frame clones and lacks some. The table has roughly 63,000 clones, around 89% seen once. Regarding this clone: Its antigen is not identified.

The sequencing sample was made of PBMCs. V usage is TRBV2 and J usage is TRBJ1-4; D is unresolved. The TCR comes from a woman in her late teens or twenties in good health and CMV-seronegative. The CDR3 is CASSDRNEKLFF. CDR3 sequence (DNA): TGTGCCAGCAGTGACAGGAATGAAAAACTGTTTTTT.